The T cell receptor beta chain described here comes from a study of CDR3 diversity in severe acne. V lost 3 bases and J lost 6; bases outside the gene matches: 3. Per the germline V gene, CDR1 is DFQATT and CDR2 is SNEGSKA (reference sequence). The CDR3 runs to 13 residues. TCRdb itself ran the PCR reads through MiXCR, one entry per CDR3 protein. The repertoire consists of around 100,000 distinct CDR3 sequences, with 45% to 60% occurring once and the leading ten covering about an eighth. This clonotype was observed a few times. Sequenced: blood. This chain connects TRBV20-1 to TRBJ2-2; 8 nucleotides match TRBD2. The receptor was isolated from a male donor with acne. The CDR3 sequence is CSASGRAPGELFF. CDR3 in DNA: TGCAGTGCTAGCGGGAGGGCCCCCGGGGAGCTGTTTTTT.